This T cell receptor beta chain is from a study of naive and memory T cell subsets. General study points: In naive cells, over 90% of TCR sequences were seen only once. No ground truth validated the naive and memory repertoire findings. Possibly reflecting memory cells re-expressing CD45RA, a few larger clonotypes occurred in naive repertoires, especially CD8. The power law exponent of TCR abundance differed between naive and memory cells.

The length of the CDR3 is 13 residues. Trimming removed 6 bases from V and 5 bases from J, with 11 bases in between. The beta constant-region primer was an equimolar mix of two oligonucleotides covering TRBC1 and TRBC2. Ligated cDNA was amplified by four rounds of PCR with nested alpha and beta constant-region primers and SP2. MiXCR, run by TCRdb on the UMI-ligation and nested PCR reads, gives a single entry per CDR3 protein. The sample has around 160,000 distinct CDR3 sequences; approximately 22% are singletons. CMV status came from CD4+ IFNgamma after overnight CMV lysate stimulation. With regard to this clonotype: Its antigen is currently unknown.

This rearrangement joins TRBV12-3 or TRBV12-4 to TRBJ1-5; a weak D match, TRBD1 (5 bases). This sequence originates from a human donor in good health. Sample: naive CD4+ T cells from blood. The CDR3 is CASRYRPHQPQHF. The CDR3 DNA sequence: TGTGCCAGCAGGTACAGGCCTCATCAGCCCCAGCATTTT.